Listed below are T cell receptor beta chains from one sample, sequenced in a study of cytomegalovirus exposure and HLA in healthy donors. The table came from immunoSEQ multiplex PCR; TCRdb's copy has only in-frame clones and leaves some out. The data show about 220,000 clones, more than 65% seen once. The sample comprised PBMCs. These receptors all stem from a man aged 18 to 29 in good health and CMV-seronegative. The CDR3 runs from the conserved cysteine through the conserved F or W. The order of the fields is D gene, J gene, clone size, V gene, CDR3 protein, CDR3 DNA. A D gene is named only where the DNA matches it firmly. Clone size is given for some rows only: seen once, a few or many times, or a class if the clone is expanded.

d_gene: NA; j_gene: TRBJ2-5; abundance: NA; v_gene: TRBV6-1; CDR3aa: CASSAGQLAYF; CDR3nt: TGTGCCAGCAGTGCCGGACAGCTTGCGTACTTC
d_gene: NA; j_gene: TRBJ2-5; abundance: NA; v_gene: TRBV19; CDR3aa: CASSPYPGPGGTQYF; CDR3nt: TGTGCCAGTAGTCCGTACCCGGGTCCCGGGGGGACCCAGTACTTC
d_gene: TRBD1; j_gene: TRBJ1-1; abundance: NA; v_gene: TRBV2; CDR3aa: CASSRQGQNTEAFF; CDR3nt: TGTGCCAGCAGTCGACAGGGGCAGAACACTGAAGCTTTCTTT
d_gene: NA; j_gene: TRBJ1-1; abundance: NA; v_gene: TRBV28; CDR3aa: CASRLTNTEAFF; CDR3nt: TGTGCCAGCAGGTTAACTAACACTGAAGCTTTCTTT
d_gene: TRBD2; j_gene: TRBJ2-7; abundance: NA; v_gene: TRBV2; CDR3aa: CAAGERSYEQYF; CDR3nt: TGTGCCGCGGGAGAGCGATCCTACGAGCAGTACTTC
d_gene: NA; j_gene: TRBJ2-1; abundance: NA; v_gene: TRBV9; CDR3aa: CASSLRGRPEQFF; CDR3nt: TGTGCCAGCAGCCTTCGAGGGAGGCCTGAGCAGTTCTTC
d_gene: NA; j_gene: TRBJ2-7; abundance: NA; v_gene: TRBV19; CDR3aa: CASSITPDGGYYEQYF; CDR3nt: TGTGCCAGTAGTATAACCCCGGACGGAGGTTACTACGAGCAGTACTTC
d_gene: TRBD2; j_gene: TRBJ2-7; abundance: NA; v_gene: TRBV7-8; CDR3aa: CASSIMGSGRAYEQYF; CDR3nt: TGCGCCAGCAGCATAATGGGCAGCGGGAGGGCCTACGAGCAGTACTTC
d_gene: NA; j_gene: TRBJ1-2; abundance: NA; v_gene: TRBV7-3; CDR3aa: CASSFRGLRGYTF; CDR3nt: TGTGCCAGCAGCTTCAGGGGATTGAGAGGCTACACCTTC
d_gene: NA; j_gene: TRBJ2-5; abundance: NA; v_gene: TRBV15; CDR3aa: CATSRGDTQETQYF; CDR3nt: TGTGCCACCAGCAGGGGGGACACACAAGAGACCCAGTACTTC
d_gene: NA; j_gene: TRBJ2-2; abundance: NA; v_gene: TRBV4-1; CDR3aa: CASSTSGGGHGELFF; CDR3nt: TGCGCCAGCAGCACATCAGGGGGAGGTCACGGGGAGCTGTTTTTT
d_gene: TRBD1; j_gene: TRBJ1-1; abundance: NA; v_gene: TRBV10-1; CDR3aa: CASSAEPGQATTEAFF; CDR3nt: TGCGCCAGCAGTGCCGAACCGGGACAGGCTACCACTGAAGCTTTCTTT
d_gene: TRBD1; j_gene: TRBJ2-7; abundance: NA; v_gene: TRBV7-9; CDR3aa: CASSSGQGSRYEQYF; CDR3nt: TGTGCCAGCAGCTCTGGACAGGGGAGTAGGTACGAGCAGTACTTC
d_gene: TRBD2; j_gene: TRBJ2-5; abundance: NA; v_gene: TRBV5-1; CDR3aa: CASSRTGLAASGGKTQYF; CDR3nt: TGCGCCAGCAGCCGAACGGGACTAGCGGCCAGTGGGGGAAAGACCCAGTACTTC
d_gene: TRBD1; j_gene: TRBJ2-7; abundance: NA; v_gene: TRBV6-5; CDR3aa: CASSYSGQGGSEQYF; CDR3nt: TGTGCCAGCAGTTACTCGGGACAGGGGGGGTCCGAGCAGTACTTC
d_gene: TRBD1; j_gene: TRBJ1-4; abundance: NA; v_gene: TRBV30; CDR3aa: CAWGGQSTNEKLFF; CDR3nt: TGTGCCTGGGGGGGACAGTCAACTAATGAAAAACTGTTTTTT
d_gene: NA; j_gene: TRBJ1-5; abundance: NA; v_gene: TRBV2; CDR3aa: CASSETGYSNQPQHF; CDR3nt: TGTGCCAGCAGTGAAACAGGGTATAGCAATCAGCCCCAGCATTTT
d_gene: TRBD1; j_gene: TRBJ1-3; abundance: NA; v_gene: TRBV9; CDR3aa: CASSARQGPDSGNTIYF; CDR3nt: TGTGCCAGCAGCGCAAGACAGGGCCCCGACTCTGGAAACACCATATATTTT
d_gene: NA; j_gene: TRBJ2-1; abundance: NA; v_gene: TRBV7-8; CDR3aa: CASRLPPPTDSSPLGGDEQFF; CDR3nt: TGTGCCAGCAGATTACCCCCCCCGACCGACTCTTCCCCCCTAGGCGGCGATGAGCAGTTCTTC
d_gene: TRBD1; j_gene: TRBJ2-5; abundance: NA; v_gene: TRBV7-3; CDR3aa: CASSIGQGAQETQYF; CDR3nt: TGTGCCAGCAGCATTGGACAGGGGGCTCAAGAGACCCAGTACTTC
d_gene: TRBD1; j_gene: TRBJ2-7; abundance: NA; v_gene: TRBV6-5; CDR3aa: CASSLGQGIYEQYF; CDR3nt: TGTGCCAGCAGCCTAGGACAGGGGATCTACGAGCAGTACTTC
d_gene: TRBD2; j_gene: TRBJ2-7; abundance: NA; v_gene: TRBV29-1; CDR3aa: CSVELGTSGNEQYF; CDR3nt: TGCAGCGTTGAACTTGGGACTAGCGGGAACGAGCAGTACTTC
d_gene: NA; j_gene: TRBJ2-2; abundance: few; v_gene: TRBV11-1; CDR3aa: CASSFTNTGELFF; CDR3nt: TGTGCCAGCAGCTTTACGAACACCGGGGAGCTGTTTTTT
d_gene: NA; j_gene: TRBJ2-6; abundance: NA; v_gene: TRBV5-6; CDR3aa: CASSYGLYSGANVLTF; CDR3nt: TGTGCCAGCAGTTATGGACTGTACTCTGGGGCCAACGTCCTGACTTTC
d_gene: TRBD1; j_gene: TRBJ1-1; abundance: NA; v_gene: TRBV30; CDR3aa: CAWNKQGTVEAFF; CDR3nt: TGTGCCTGGAACAAACAGGGGACGGTTGAAGCTTTCTTT
d_gene: NA; j_gene: TRBJ1-1; abundance: NA; v_gene: TRBV28; CDR3aa: CASVRGARNTEAFF; CDR3nt: TGTGCCAGCGTGCGGGGGGCGCGTAACACTGAAGCTTTCTTT
d_gene: NA; j_gene: TRBJ2-7; abundance: NA; v_gene: TRBV6-5; CDR3aa: CASTGQMGQYF; CDR3nt: TGTGCCAGCACCGGACAGATGGGGCAGTACTTC
d_gene: NA; j_gene: TRBJ1-2; abundance: once; v_gene: TRBV6-5; CDR3aa: CASSPDGINYGYTF; CDR3nt: TGTGCCAGCAGCCCCGACGGGATTAACTATGGCTACACCTTC
d_gene: NA; j_gene: TRBJ2-7; abundance: NA; v_gene: TRBV5-1; CDR3aa: CASSRDRLPYEQYF; CDR3nt: TGCGCCAGCAGCCGTGACAGGTTGCCCTACGAGCAGTACTTC
d_gene: TRBD2; j_gene: TRBJ2-3; abundance: few; v_gene: TRBV6-4; CDR3aa: CASSEGLPLDTQYF; CDR3nt: TGTGCCAGCAGTGAGGGACTACCTCTAGATACGCAGTATTTT
d_gene: NA; j_gene: TRBJ2-1; abundance: NA; v_gene: TRBV5-1; CDR3aa: CASSPQGQNEQFF; CDR3nt: TGCGCCAGCAGTCCACAGGGTCAGAATGAGCAGTTCTTC
d_gene: TRBD2; j_gene: TRBJ2-3; abundance: NA; v_gene: TRBV9; CDR3aa: CASSVSSGGDFTDTQYF; CDR3nt: TGTGCCAGCAGCGTCTCCTCCGGGGGGGACTTCACAGATACGCAGTATTTT
d_gene: NA; j_gene: TRBJ1-1; abundance: NA; v_gene: TRBV7-9; CDR3aa: CASSVGGTNTEAFF; CDR3nt: TGTGCCAGCAGCGTTGGAGGAACCAACACTGAAGCTTTCTTT
d_gene: NA; j_gene: TRBJ2-1; abundance: NA; v_gene: TRBV4-2; CDR3aa: CASSQEGGRDNEQFF; CDR3nt: TGTGCCAGCAGCCAAGAGGGCGGCAGGGACAATGAGCAGTTCTTC
d_gene: TRBD1; j_gene: TRBJ2-3; abundance: NA; v_gene: TRBV2; CDR3aa: CASKEGALLDTQYF; CDR3nt: TGTGCCAGCAAAGAGGGGGCTCTACTAGATACGCAGTATTTT
d_gene: NA; j_gene: TRBJ1-2; abundance: NA; v_gene: TRBV28; CDR3aa: CATKILGYGYTF; CDR3nt: TGTGCCACCAAAATACTAGGCTATGGCTACACCTTC
d_gene: NA; j_gene: TRBJ2-3; abundance: NA; v_gene: TRBV15; CDR3aa: CATSRPSGDSTDTQYF; CDR3nt: TGTGCCACCAGCAGGCCGAGCGGTGACAGCACAGATACGCAGTATTTT
d_gene: TRBD1; j_gene: TRBJ1-1; abundance: NA; v_gene: TRBV5-1; CDR3aa: CTSSGQGWNTEAFF; CDR3nt: TGCACCAGCAGCGGACAGGGTTGGAACACTGAAGCTTTCTTT
d_gene: NA; j_gene: TRBJ2-5; abundance: few; v_gene: TRBV2; CDR3aa: CASSEWQGSQSGAQYF; CDR3nt: TGTGCCAGCAGTGAATGGCAGGGGTCCCAGTCCGGGGCCCAGTACTTC
d_gene: TRBD2; j_gene: TRBJ2-1; abundance: NA; v_gene: TRBV5-5; CDR3aa: CASSLPVGLAGGEEQFF; CDR3nt: TGTGCCAGCAGCCTCCCCGTCGGACTAGCGGGAGGAGAGGAGCAGTTCTTC
d_gene: TRBD2; j_gene: TRBJ2-1; abundance: NA; v_gene: TRBV30; CDR3aa: CAWTSGYNEQFF; CDR3nt: TGTGCCTGGACTAGCGGGTACAATGAGCAGTTCTTC
d_gene: TRBD1; j_gene: TRBJ1-2; abundance: few; v_gene: TRBV19; CDR3aa: CASKTTDRVRYGYTF; CDR3nt: TGTGCCAGTAAGACCACCGACAGGGTACGGTATGGCTACACCTTC